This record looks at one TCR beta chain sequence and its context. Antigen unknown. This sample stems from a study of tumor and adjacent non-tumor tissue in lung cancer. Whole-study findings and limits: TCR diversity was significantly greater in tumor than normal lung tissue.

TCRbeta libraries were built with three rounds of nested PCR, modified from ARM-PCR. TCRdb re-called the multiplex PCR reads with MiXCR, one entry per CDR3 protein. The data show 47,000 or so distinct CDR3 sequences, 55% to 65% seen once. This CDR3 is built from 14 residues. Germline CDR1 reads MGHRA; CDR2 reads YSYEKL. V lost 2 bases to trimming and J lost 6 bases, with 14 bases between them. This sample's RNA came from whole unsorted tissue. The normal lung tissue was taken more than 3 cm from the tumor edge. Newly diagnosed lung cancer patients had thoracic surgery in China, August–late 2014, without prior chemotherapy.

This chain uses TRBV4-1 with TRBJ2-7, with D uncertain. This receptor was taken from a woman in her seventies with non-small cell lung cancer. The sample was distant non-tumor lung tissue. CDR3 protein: CASSQNSQACEQYF. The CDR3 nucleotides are TGCGCCAGCAGCCAAAACAGCCAGGCCTGCGAGCAGTACTTC.